A selection of T cell receptor beta chains follows, all from one sample in a study of CD8 T cells in ankylosing spondylitis. TCRdb redid the calling of the 5' RACE reads with MiXCR, one entry per CDR3 protein. The table lists a few hundred thousand distinct CDR3 sequences, around 18% of them singletons. The sequencing input was blood, either unsorted or a sorted T cell fraction (not recorded which). The source of these receptors is a male donor with ankylosing spondylitis or in good health (not recorded which). Each CDR3 is given without its conserved first and last residue. Each record gives: J gene, D gene, V gene, CDR3 protein. The D gene is left open where the match is weak.

TRBJ2-1 | NA | TRBV5-1 | ASKSRLHNEQF
TRBJ2-1 | NA | TRBV5-1 | ASSLVPADEQF
TRBJ2-5 | NA | TRBV20-1 | SASRGEETQY
TRBJ2-3 | TRBD1 | TRBV5-1 | ASSFQDRVGDTQY
TRBJ1-2 | NA | TRBV5-5 | TSSPGGNYGYT
TRBJ2-3 | NA | TRBV20-1 | SARRPGGDTQY
TRBJ2-3 | NA | TRBV6-1 | ASSEYSGTDTQY
TRBJ2-3 | TRBD1 | TRBV20-1 | SATQLGTGFGTDTQY
TRBJ2-2 | TRBD2 | TRBV12-3/TRBV12-4 | ASSLSAGRNTGELF
TRBJ2-1 | TRBD2 | TRBV7-8 | ASSLLAGQGTKF
TRBJ1-5 | TRBD1 | TRBV6-1 | ASSPGQGPHQPQH
TRBJ2-1 | NA | TRBV18 | ASSSDSRAYGEQF
TRBJ2-2 | TRBD1 | TRBV28 | ASSKPGQGADTGELF
TRBJ1-1 | NA | TRBV29-1 | SVDPLGGAF
TRBJ2-1 | NA | TRBV4-1 | ASSQETHEQF
TRBJ2-4 | TRBD1 | TRBV28 | ASSAFGTGGKNIQY
TRBJ1-2 | TRBD1 | TRBV4-2 | ASSLGTGGFGGYT
TRBJ2-1 | TRBD2 | TRBV25-1 | ASSEASGGSYNEQF
TRBJ2-4 | TRBD2 | TRBV7-6 | ASSLGGGGDIQY
TRBJ2-1 | NA | TRBV28 | ASIPGPGYLNEQF
TRBJ1-1 | NA | TRBV6-1 | ASSEFSGSANTEAF
TRBJ2-4 | TRBD1 | TRBV18 | ASSPRTGVNIQY
TRBJ2-3 | NA | TRBV5-6 | ASSLGQTVNTQY
TRBJ1-2 | TRBD1 | TRBV5-1 | ASSERRQGYGYT
TRBJ2-3 | NA | TRBV12-3/TRBV12-4 | ASKGRGGRHDTQY
TRBJ2-1 | TRBD2 | TRBV5-1 | ASSATSGNYNEQF
TRBJ2-2 | TRBD2 | TRBV12-3/TRBV12-4 | ASSRTSGSTTGELF
TRBJ1-2 | TRBD1 | TRBV6-6 | ASSYRGGHT
TRBJ1-6 | TRBD1 | TRBV27 | ASRWGQGVKSPLH
TRBJ1-4 | TRBD1 | TRBV5-1 | ASSRDSSNEKLF
TRBJ2-1 | NA | TRBV3-1 | ASSQVAGRAMGEQF
TRBJ2-2 | NA | TRBV5-1 | ASSAVTGTGELF
TRBJ1-5 | TRBD1 | TRBV6-1 | ASAKVGTAQQPQH
TRBJ1-4 | NA | TRBV5-1 | ASSFGGTATNEKLF
TRBJ1-5 | NA | TRBV18 | ASSPARSNQPQH
TRBJ1-5 | NA | TRBV6-5 | ASSSSLGSSMGEPQH
TRBJ2-1 | NA | TRBV6-2/TRBV6-3 | ASALGGYYNEQF
TRBJ2-3 | TRBD2 | TRBV4-1 | ASSQEGTSGPNTQY
TRBJ1-5 | NA | TRBV20-1 | SATLALDNQPQH
TRBJ1-1 | NA | TRBV5-1 | ASSFGQPNTEAF
TRBJ2-1 | NA | TRBV3-1 | ASSHQRLNEQF
TRBJ2-2 | NA | TRBV12-3/TRBV12-4 | ASSKTRQIPYTGELF
TRBJ2-3 | TRBD2 | TRBV10-3 | AISESGSGGTDTQY
TRBJ1-5 | NA | TRBV5-5 | ASSFKDSNQPQH
TRBJ2-3 | NA | TRBV27 | ASSLSGGAFPDTQY
TRBJ1-2 | NA | TRBV5-1 | ASSLGTVSPNGYT
TRBJ2-1 | NA | TRBV6-5 | ASSYSSRLYNEQF
TRBJ2-5 | TRBD2 | TRBV4-2 | ASSQESGLAGEKETQY
TRBJ2-5 | NA | TRBV12-3/TRBV12-4 | ASSSVGYVETQY